Following are 19 T cell receptor beta chains from one sample sequenced in a study of T cell repertoires in cytomegalovirus infection. TCRdb reprocessed the reads with MiXCR, giving one entry per CDR3 protein. The profile shows hundreds of thousands of distinct CDR3 sequences, around 30% of them singletons. Their antigens are not known. The source material was cultured PBMCs, sampled from culture after CMV antigen stimulation. The receptors derive from a human donor in good health (CMV status not recorded). Some clones in this sample may be carry-over from other donors' samples.

The J gene is TRBJ1-2, the V gene TRBV4-3, with 9 bases identical to TRBD1. V shed 3 bases and J 6 bases; nucleotides not matched to a gene: 2. CDR1 LGHNA and CDR2 YSLEER come from the germline V gene. This CDR3 spans 13 amino acids. In nucleotides, the CDR3 is TGCGCCAGCAGCCAGAGACAGGGGGATGGCTACACCTTC. As protein: CASSQRQGDGYTF.

Details on this clonotype: This likely comes from a read error, as the CDR3 has no conserved phenylalanine or tryptophan at its end. The rearrangement links TRBV7-9 to TRBJ2-3; 11 positions match TRBD2. Unmatched junction bases numbered 3, after V lost 1 base and J lost 0 bases. The CDR3 is 17 amino acids. Germline CDR1 SEHNR, CDR2 FQNEAQ (reference sequence). CDR3 bases: TGTGCCAGCAGCTTAGACCTAGCGGGAGGTAGCACAGATACGCAGTATCTT. Amino acids: CASSLDLAGGSTDTQYL.

This chain connects TRBV30 to TRBJ1-2; the D is unclear. CDR3 size: 11 residues. The germline V gene encodes CDR1 GTSNPN and CDR2 SVGIG (reference sequence). Trimming removed 3 bases at V and 3 bases at J, with 5 bases between. The CDR3 DNA reads as TGTGCCTGGAGACGTTACTATGGCTACACCTTC. Its translation: CAWRRYYGYTF.

This chain uses TRBV4-3 with TRBJ1-5; tentative D call: TRBD1 (5 bases). From germline, CDR1 is LGHNA and CDR2 YSLEER. The CDR3 loop spans 14 amino acids. V lost 1 base and J lost 10, with 14 bases in between. CDR3 sequence: CASSQGRDSHPQHF. The CDR3 DNA reads TGCGCCAGCAGCCAAGGTCGCGACAGTCATCCCCAGCATTTT.

V and J are TRBV30 and TRBJ2-2; 8 bases are a match to TRBD2. CDR3 length equals 15 residues. Germline CDR1 and CDR2: GTSNPN and SVGIG (reference sequence). The V segment lost 5 bases and the J segment 3 bases; nucleotides outside the gene matches: 8. The CDR3 loop is CAWCQRELYTGELFF. The CDR3 DNA reads TGTGCCTGGTGTCAGCGGGAGTTGTACACCGGGGAGCTGTTTTTT.

A note on this clonotype: A much larger clone lies one base from this, so it may be a read error. The chain couples TRBV7-9 to TRBJ2-2; D may match TRBD1 or TRBD2 (5 bases each). The CDR3 has 14 residues. V was clipped by 11 bases and J by 6 bases, with 19 bases between them. CDR1 SEHNR and CDR2 FQNEAQ come from the germline V gene (reference sequence). The CDR3 protein is CAGRRGHVAGELFF. The CDR3 bases are TGTGCCGGCCGACGGGGCCACGTAGCCGGGGAGCTGTTTTTT.

This clonotype was observed a few times. The CDR3 region is CASSGISGSGNEQFF. CDR3 coding DNA: TGCGCCAGCAGCGGAATAAGCGGGAGTGGTAATGAGCAGTTCTTC. The rearrangement links TRBV5-1 to TRBJ2-1; 8 bases are shared with TRBD2. CDR1 and CDR2 (germline): SGHRS, YFSETQ. This CDR3 spans 15 amino acids. J lost 7 bases, V lost 4 bases, and 10 bases had no gene match.

The V call is TRBV13, the J call TRBJ1-1; possibly TRBD1 for D (5 bases). Trimming took 5 bases from V and 3 from J, leaving 13 bases between them. This CDR3 contains 14 residues. Germline V gene data show CDR1 as PRHDT and CDR2 as FYEKMQ (reference sequence). The CDR3 sequence is CASSHLGRDTEAFF. CDR3 in DNA: TGTGCCAGCAGCCATTTGGGACGGGACACTGAAGCTTTCTTT.

The chain joins TRBV24-1 to TRBJ1-5; D not certain. In germline, CDR1 is KGHDR, CDR2 SFDVKD. The V end lost 3 bases, the J end lost 11 bases, and 13 bases lay between the germline ends. The CDR3 extends over 13 amino acids. The CDR3 region has the DNA TGTGCCACCAGTGATCGATACAGTTTGGCCCAGCATTTT. Translating it yields CATSDRYSLAQHF.

The genes are TRBV7-6 and TRBJ2-1; 8 bases are shared with TRBD2. CDR1 is SGHVS and CDR2 is FNYEAQ in the germline V gene. This CDR3 contains 16 residues. The trim removed 5 bases at V and 6 bases at J, leaving 12 bases unmatched. CDR3 nucleotides: TGTGCCAGCAGCCCGGGGGGAAGCGGGAGCGCCAATGAGCAGTTCTTC. This translates into CASSPGGSGSANEQFF.

This clonotype was recorded a few times. The chain employs TRBV27 and TRBJ1-5; possibly TRBD1 for D (5 bases). This CDR3 spans 15 amino acids. V lost 5 bases, J lost 5 bases, and 16 bases lay in between. Germline V lookup: CDR1 MNHEY, CDR2 SMNVEV (reference sequence). CDR3 region: CASSDRGGLDQPQHF. The CDR3 DNA follows: TGTGCCAGCAGTGACCGGGGGGGTTTGGATCAGCCCCAGCATTTT.

The gene calls are TRBV19 and TRBJ1-2; D remains ambiguous. From germline, CDR1 is LNHDA and CDR2 SQIVND (reference sequence). V was pared by 3 bases and J by 1 base, with 9 bases between. The length of the CDR3 is 14 residues. CDR3 nucleotide sequence: TGTGCCAGTAGTATGTCAGGATTTAACTATGGCTACACCTTC. Translating it yields CASSMSGFNYGYTF. Together with reference TRBV19 and TRBJ1-2, the CDR3 gives the full variable domain: DGGITQSPKYLFRKEGQNVTLSCEQNLNHDAMYWYRQDPGQGLRLIYYSQIVNDFQKGDIAEGYSVSREKKESFPLTVTSAQKNPTAFYLCASSMSGFNYGYTFGSGTRLTVV.

This clonotype was seen a handful of times. This rearrangement joins TRBV7-2 to TRBJ1-5; D gene ambiguous. The CDR3 is 12 amino acids. Looked up from germline, CDR1 is SGHTA and CDR2 is FQGNSA. V lost 5 bases, J lost 9 bases, and 11 bases lay in between. Here the CDR3 reads CASSQQVGPQHF. The CDR3 DNA reads TGTGCCAGCAGCCAACAAGTGGGGCCCCAGCATTTT.

This clonotype occurred a few times. The V and J genes are TRBV20-1 and TRBJ2-3, with D possibly being TRBD1 (6 bases). The germline V gene encodes CDR1 DFQATT and CDR2 SNEGSKA (reference sequence). Trimming took off 6 bases at V and 6 bases at J, with 16 bases between the two ends. This CDR3 spans 13 amino acids. The CDR3: CSAQDRRVDTQYF. DNA for the CDR3: TGCAGTGCCCAAGACAGGAGAGTTGATACGCAGTATTTT.

There are many counts of this clonotype. V is TRBV7-2 and J is TRBJ2-7; D gene unclear. Trimming stripped 3 bases from V and 1 base from J, with 4 bases between. CDR1 and CDR2 from the germline V gene are SGHTA and FQGNSA. CDR3 length: 12 residues. CDR3 sequence: CASSLESYEQYF. CDR3 coding DNA: TGTGCCAGCAGCTTGGAGTCCTACGAGCAGTACTTC.

The chain joins TRBV29-1 to TRBJ2-5, with 9 bases aligning to TRBD2. The length of the CDR3 is 16 residues. CDR1 and CDR2 (germline): SQVTM, ANQGSEA. V was pared by 6 bases and J by 1 base, with 12 bases of the junction left unmatched. The CDR3 DNA follows: TGCAGCGTGAACGGGTTGGATAGCGGGGGCCAAGAGACCCAGTACTTC. It translates to CSVNGLDSGGQETQYF.

This clonotype was found a few times. V gene TRBV4-1 combines with J gene TRBJ2-5; 7 bases align to TRBD2. CDR1 MGHRA and CDR2 YSYEKL come from the germline V gene. Unmatched junction bases numbered 8, after V lost 0 bases and J lost 7 bases. CDR3 size: 15 residues. In nucleotides, the CDR3 is TGCGCCAGCAGCCAAGATCCGGCGGGAGTGGGGACCCAGTACTTC. This sequence encodes CASSQDPAGVGTQYF.

The chain uses TRBV12-3 or TRBV12-4 and TRBJ1-5; D gene uncertain. This CDR3 has 13 amino acids. The V end lost 2 bases, the J end lost 1 base, and 3 bases lay between the germline ends. The CDR3 coding sequence is TGTGCCAGCAGTTTAAAAAGCAATCAGCCCCAGCATTTT. It yields the protein CASSLKSNQPQHF.

CDR3 residues: CAISDPPSTYGYTF. CDR3 sequence (DNA): TGTGCCATCAGTGATCCTCCGAGTACCTATGGCTACACCTTC. The rearrangement joins TRBV10-3 to TRBJ1-2, with D hard to call. The CDR3 is made up of 14 amino acids. V was clipped by 3 bases and J by 4 bases, with 12 bases between them. Per germline, CDR1 ENHRY and CDR2 SYGVKD.